A selection of T cell receptor beta chains follows, all from one sample in a study of T cells in Graves' hyperthyroidism and ophthalmopathy. MiXCR was run by TCRdb on the multiplex PCR reads, yielding one entry per CDR3 protein. The sample has around 300,000 distinct CDR3 sequences, 11% to 15% seen once. The sequenced sample was blood. These receptors all come from a woman in her thirties with Graves' hyperthyroidism. Both conserved end residues are part of each CDR3. Clone size is not always given. Where it is, it says once, few, many or a class for expanded clones.

TRBJ2-2 few TRBV12-3/TRBV12-4 16 CASNPRGAIDTGELFF
TRBJ2-7 many TRBV28 15 CASSPPGREGTEQYF
TRBJ1-6 few TRBV15 15 CATSRDQGGNSPLHF
TRBJ2-3 many TRBV7-2 13 CASSLEHTDTQYF
TRBJ2-2 NA TRBV3-1 17 CASSWRLAGVVTGELFF
TRBJ1-4 many TRBV28 16 CASRHRGGLAAEKLFF
TRBJ2-1 NA TRBV2 15 CASGAQSVPYNEQFF
TRBJ2-1 many TRBV12-3/TRBV12-4 13 CASRSGLTNEQFF
TRBJ2-5 few TRBV30 13 CAWRGQGQETQYF
TRBJ1-5 NA TRBV15 17 CATSGPLGTSSNQPQHF
TRBJ2-2 many TRBV12-3/TRBV12-4 18 CASSSQTSGRENTGELFF
TRBJ2-2 NA TRBV29-1 13 CSVEWTRTGELFF
TRBJ2-7 many TRBV27 14 CASSSGTGIHEQYF
TRBJ2-3 many TRBV29-1 14 CSVAIGTSTDTQYF
TRBJ2-7 NA TRBV10-3 11 CATSPNYEQYF
TRBJ2-1 few TRBV10-2 14 CAISSSGRFNEQFF
TRBJ2-7 many TRBV2 14 CASAELAGFDEQYF
TRBJ1-1 NA TRBV11-2 16 CASSFIGSEGGTEAFF
TRBJ2-7 many TRBV3-1 15 CASSPLGLAVYEQYF
TRBJ2-7 few TRBV20-1 15 CSARAPQWGTYEQYF
TRBJ2-5 many TRBV6-1 13 CASSELSEETQYF
TRBJ2-2 NA TRBV18 19 CASSSRDRGRLTNTGELFF
TRBJ2-1 many TRBV13 15 CASSRPGGSYNEQFF
TRBJ1-5 many TRBV10-3 13 CAISEEGNQPQHF
TRBJ1-4 many TRBV15 16 CATSPHLGATNEKLFF
TRBJ2-1 few TRBV20-1 13 CSARRGINNEQFF
TRBJ2-2 many TRBV3-1 16 CASSQGAGRYGGELFF
TRBJ2-1 few TRBV7-9 14 CASSLLSRDNEQFF
TRBJ1-4 NA TRBV4-2 12 CASSQFQLKLFF
TRBJ2-3 many TRBV12-3/TRBV12-4 17 CASRPGLAGAGTDTQYF
TRBJ2-1 NA TRBV20-1 15 CSAHRRAGGYNEQFF
TRBJ2-1 NA TRBV4-1 16 CASSQGTRSSYYEQFF
TRBJ1-5 many TRBV29-1 14 CSVASGTSDQPQHF
TRBJ1-2 NA TRBV29-1 13 CSVDVDRGGGYTF
TRBJ2-5 many TRBV18 12 CASSPRQETQYF
TRBJ2-7 once TRBV27 14 CASSLQTKSYEQYF
TRBJ2-2 many TRBV6-1 15 CASSTPGASTGELFF
TRBJ2-7 NA TRBV9 14 CASSVGGTNYEQYF
TRBJ2-1 few TRBV7-2 15 CASTPNSGAYNEQFF
TRBJ2-7 NA TRBV28 16 CASSPPAGRTHYEQYF
TRBJ2-7 few TRBV29-1 12 CSVVVNSGEQYF
TRBJ2-3 many TRBV2 13 CASGGLAADTQYF
TRBJ1-3 NA TRBV15 15 CATSSWDRAGNTIYF
TRBJ2-1 many TRBV5-1 15 CASSLAGYSYNEQFF
TRBJ2-2 many TRBV28 15 CASSVQSTYTGELFF
TRBJ1-2 few TRBV7-2 14 CASSLGPDNYGYTF
TRBJ2-1 many TRBV12-3/TRBV12-4 17 CASRRDRGRLAYNEQFF
TRBJ2-7 many TRBV28 14 CASLLAGSSYEQYF
TRBJ2-5 many TRBV2 13 CASSVGVRETQYF
TRBJ1-2 few TRBV20-1 12 CSANTANYGYTF
TRBJ2-4 many TRBV12-3/TRBV12-4 14 CASSFGLAKNIQYF
TRBJ2-5 few TRBV7-9 15 CASSLANVGEETQYF